Included here is one T cell receptor (beta chain) sequence, with context. Its antigen remains unknown. This sample was included in a study of T cell repertoires in cytomegalovirus infection. Study-wide background: Carrying CMV and the relevant HLA type showed in public TCR beta signatures.

The CDR3 is 13 residues long. Trimming at V came to 7 bases and at J to 10 bases, leaving 6 bases not matched to a gene. CDR1 and CDR2 (germline): MDHEN, SYDVKM. TCRdb ran MiXCR on the reads and lists one entry per CDR3 protein. The sample lists about 920,000 distinct CDR3 sequences, 31% occurring once. Sequencing was performed on cultured CD8+ T cells from PBMCs, taken from culture after CMV antigen stimulation. The V call is TRBV28, the J call TRBJ2-1; 11 nucleotides match TRBD2. This receptor was obtained from a human donor in good health (CMV status not recorded). Some clones in this sample may be carry-over from other donors' samples. The CDR3 region is CASTLLAGGEQFF. As DNA, the CDR3 is TGTGCCAGCACCCTCCTAGCGGGGGGCGAGCAGTTCTTC.